Each of the 27 T cell receptor beta chains below was sequenced from the same sample in a study of post-analysis software for immune sequencing data. Presence of unique molecular identifiers characterized the TCR beta cDNA libraries. TCRdb used MiXCR to reprocess the PCR reads, holding one entry per CDR3 protein. The sample includes 250,000 to 300,000 distinct CDR3 sequences, 36% of them seen just once. Broader study findings: Patients showed TRBV5-6, TRBV5-1 and TRBV20-1 among five TRBV segments more frequent than in controls.

These receptors have no known antigen. Sequenced: blood. These receptors originate from a girl aged 5-17 years with multiple sclerosis.

At least ten counts were recorded for this clonotype. This chain links TRBV7-8 with TRBJ1-2; D unresolved. Trimming left V 1 base short and J 4 bases short, with 10 bases between. The CDR3 runs 14 residues. Per the germline V gene, CDR1 is SGHVS and CDR2 is FQNEAQ. The CDR3 region is CASSLVGRTYGYTF. The CDR3, as DNA: TGTGCCAGCAGCTTAGTAGGGAGAACCTATGGCTACACCTTC.

This clonotype was seen many times. The chain links TRBV10-3 to TRBJ2-7; weak D call: TRBD1 (5 bases). CDR1 and CDR2 from the germline V gene are ENHRY and SYGVKD. This CDR3 has 13 amino acids. V lost 0 bases and J lost 6, with 9 bases in between. The CDR3 bases are TGTGCCATCAGTGAGTCCCAACAGGTCGAGCAGTACTTC. Translated, it gives CAISESQQVEQYF.

Ten or more counts support this clonotype. The rearrangement links TRBV29-1 to TRBJ2-1; 7 bases map to TRBD2. Germline CDR1 is SQVTM and CDR2 is ANQGSEA. The CDR3 totals 13 residues. V was pared by 5 bases and J by 8 bases, with 9 bases of the junction left unmatched. The CDR3 sequence: CSVTREIGDEQFF. For the CDR3, the DNA is TGCAGCGTTACGCGGGAGATTGGCGATGAGCAGTTCTTC.

CDR3: CASSQAVAGGLGDNEQFF. The CDR3 DNA reads as TGTGCCAGCAGCCAAGCGGTAGCGGGAGGTTTAGGGGACAATGAGCAGTTCTTC. The chain combines TRBV14 with TRBJ2-1; 10 bases map to TRBD2. The CDR3 runs to 18 residues. Germline values: CDR1 SGHDN, CDR2 FVKESK. J was trimmed by 5 bases and V by 1 base; bases with no gene match: 11.

This clonotype showed up just a few times. The chain has TRBV20-1 and TRBJ1-2; 9 nucleotides line up with TRBD1. CDR3 length: 14 residues. V lost 8 bases and J lost 1; bases outside the gene matches: 8. Per germline, CDR1 DFQATT and CDR2 SNEGSKA (reference sequence). The CDR3 loop is CSFLHRGHNYGYTF. For the CDR3, the DNA is TGCAGTTTCCTCCACAGGGGGCATAACTATGGCTACACCTTC.

The rearrangement links TRBV2 to TRBJ2-5; 7 nucleotides line up with TRBD1. Germline loops: CDR1 SNHLY, CDR2 FYNNEI. V trimming: 7 bases; J trimming: 2 bases; junction bases outside the gene matches: 4. This CDR3 spans 13 amino acids. CDR3 DNA sequence: TGTGCCAGCAATAACAGGGGACAAGAGACCCAGTACTTC. Its translation is CASNNRGQETQYF. Filled out from reference TRBV2 and TRBJ2-5, the complete variable domain reads EPEVTQTPSHQVTQMGQEVILRCVPISNHLYFYWYRQILGQKVEFLVSFYNNEISEKSEIFDDQFSVERPDGSNFTLKIRSTKLEDSAMYFCASNNRGQETQYFGPGTRLLVL.

This chain links TRBV28 with TRBJ1-4; D uncertain. The germline V gene has CDR1 MDHEN and CDR2 SYDVKM. Trimming took off 4 bases at V and 10 bases at J, with 16 bases between the two ends. CDR3 length: 14 amino acids. The CDR3 DNA sequence: TGTGCCAGCAGTTCCCCTTCCCCCGGTGGAAAACTGTTTTTT. It yields the protein CASSSPSPGGKLFF.

The chain joins TRBV20-1 to TRBJ2-4, with 9 positions matching TRBD1. With 2 bases clipped from V and 6 bases from J, the junction kept 8 bases outside the gene matches. CDR1 is DFQATT and CDR2 is SNEGSKA in the germline V gene (reference sequence). The CDR3 totals 15 residues. The CDR3, as DNA: TGCAGTGCTAGACCTATCGCGGGACAGGGAAACATTCAGTACTTC. Translated: CSARPIAGQGNIQYF.

This chain links TRBV5-6 with TRBJ2-3; 7 nucleotides align to TRBD2. Germline CDR1 reads SGHDT; CDR2 reads YYEEEE. The CDR3 contains 17 residues. V trimming: 1 base; J trimming: 2 bases; junction bases outside the gene matches: 10. CDR3 nucleotides: TGTGCCAGCAGCTTGTCCCTAGCGGACTCCTCCACAGATACGCAGTATTTT. It codes for CASSLSLADSSTDTQYF.

The chain is built from TRBV30 and TRBJ1-1, with D uncertain. This CDR3 spans 15 amino acids. Germline V gene lookup returns CDR1 GTSNPN and CDR2 SVGIG (reference sequence). V gave up 2 bases and J gave up 3 bases, with 16 bases separating them. The CDR3 protein is CAWSPGPPAHTEAFF. CDR3 coding DNA: TGTGCCTGGAGTCCCGGGCCCCCCGCACACACTGAAGCTTTCTTT.

This clonotype was seen at least ten times. The gene calls are TRBV20-1 and TRBJ2-3; TRBD1 matches at 9 bases. Germline lookup yields CDR1 DFQATT and CDR2 SNEGSKA (reference sequence). There are 13 residues in the CDR3. CDR3 sequence (DNA): TGCAGCCCATTTGACAGGGGGACAGATACGCAGTATTTT. Translation gives CSPFDRGTDTQYF.

This clonotype was picked up many times. The gene calls are TRBV12-3 or TRBV12-4 and TRBJ2-3, with D maybe TRBD1 (6 bases). The length of the CDR3 is 17 residues. V gave up 3 bases and J gave up 2 bases, with 18 bases separating them. The CDR3 loop is CASSLAPGHTDTDTQYF. CDR3 DNA: TGTGCCAGCAGTTTGGCTCCGGGACATACCGACACAGATACGCAGTATTTT.

The V gene is TRBV7-8, the J gene TRBJ1-1, with unresolved D. This CDR3 region has 13 residues. Germline V gene sequence: CDR1 SGHVS, CDR2 FQNEAQ. Between the trimmed V and J ends, which lost 5 bases and 4 bases, there was a span of 11 bases. The DNA of the CDR3 is TGTGCCAGCAGCCCGAGGTGGGGCACTGAAGCTTTCTTT. Its translation: CASSPRWGTEAFF.

This clonotype was picked up a small number of times. This may come from a read error, since a much larger clone is one base off. V gene TRBV18 combines with J gene TRBJ2-7, with D tentatively TRBD1 or TRBD2 (6 bases each). The ends were cut back, 0 bases at V and 7 bases at J, with 16 bases in the middle. CDR1 and CDR2 (germline): KGHSH, LQKENI. This CDR3 contains 15 residues. The CDR3 protein is CASSPPGGINNEQYF. The CDR3 DNA sequence: TGTGCCAGCTCACCACCAGGGGGGATCAACAATGAGCAGTACTTC.

This clonotype was seen ten or more times. The chain employs TRBV7-3 and TRBJ1-1, with TRBD1 matching 7 bases. The CDR3 consists of 15 residues. The germline V gene encodes CDR1 SGHTA and CDR2 FQGTGA. V trimming: 2 bases; J trimming: 1 base; junction bases outside the gene matches: 4. CDR3 in amino acids: CASSLEDRANTEAFF. The CDR3 region has the DNA TGTGCCAGCAGCTTAGAAGACAGGGCGAACACTGAAGCTTTCTTT.

Concerning this clonotype: This sequence may be a read error, since a much larger clone differs from it by one base. The gene calls are TRBV27 and TRBJ1-4; 9 nucleotides match TRBD1. J was trimmed by 8 bases and V by 6 bases; bases with no gene match: 7. CDR1 and CDR2 (germline): MNHEY, SMNVEV (reference sequence). This CDR3 has 14 residues. The CDR3 region is CASSPGGQGEKLFF. CDR3 DNA: TGTGCCAGCAGCCCCGGCGGACAGGGGGAAAAACTGTTTTTT.

Details on this clonotype: Possible read error: a much larger clone is one base away. The chain carries TRBV10-3 and TRBJ2-3; a possible D gene is TRBD2 (5 bases). Germline assignment: CDR1 ENHRY and CDR2 SYGVKD. The CDR3 is 14 residues long. Trimming stripped 7 bases from V and 3 bases from J, with 14 bases between. CDR3 residues: CAITGARGTDTQYF. The CDR3 DNA follows: TGTGCCATCACAGGTGCCCGGGGAACAGATACGCAGTATTTT.

Turning to this clonotype: This may stem from a read error, because a much larger clone lies one nucleotide away. J is TRBJ2-1 and V is TRBV2; 8 bases map to TRBD2. This CDR3 region has 15 residues. CDR1 and CDR2 from the germline V gene are SNHLY and FYNNEI. J was trimmed by 5 bases and V by 4 bases; bases with no gene match: 7. In DNA, the CDR3 is TGTGCCAGCAGTGCTCCGGTACTAGCGGACAATGAGCAGTTCTTC. It is translated as CASSAPVLADNEQFF.

This clonotype has at least ten counts. This chain joins TRBV29-1 and TRBJ2-1; no reliable D call. Trimming left V 2 bases short and J 0 bases short, with 8 bases between. The CDR3 is 14 amino acids. From germline, CDR1 is SQVTM and CDR2 ANQGSEA. The CDR3 sequence: CSVENESSYNEQFF. DNA for the CDR3: TGCAGCGTTGAAAACGAAAGCTCCTACAATGAGCAGTTCTTC.

This chain joins TRBV7-8 and TRBJ1-1; D is unclear. Germline CDR1 and CDR2: SGHVS and FQNEAQ. The germline V and J ends were trimmed by 5 bases and 0 bases, with 16 bases remaining between them. CDR3 size: 16 residues. For the CDR3, the DNA is TGTGCCAGCAGCCCCCCGGCGGGCTCCTTGAACACTGAAGCTTTCTTT. It encodes CASSPPAGSLNTEAFF. The complete variable domain, with remaining parts taken from reference TRBV7-8 and TRBJ1-1, reads GAGVSQSPRYKVAKRGQDVALRCDPISGHVSLFWYQQALGQGPEFLTYFQNEAQLDKSGLPSDRFFAERPEGSVSTLKIQRTQQEDSAVYLCASSPPAGSLNTEAFFGQGTRLTVV.

This clonotype was recorded many times. This rearrangement joins TRBV10-3 to TRBJ1-1; D is undetermined. CDR1 ENHRY and CDR2 SYGVKD come from the germline V gene. The CDR3 covers 13 residues. Trimming cost V 6 bases and J 4 bases, with 12 bases left between them. In DNA form, the CDR3 reads TGTGCCATCAGGATCGGAGGGATCACTGAAGCTTTCTTT. Residues: CAIRIGGITEAFF.

Worth noting for this clonotype: With a much larger clone just one base away, this may be a read error. The chain uses TRBV7-9 and TRBJ2-1; unclear D gene. The CDR3 contains 13 residues. From germline, CDR1 is SEHNR and CDR2 FQNEAQ (reference sequence). CDR3 sequence reads: CTSSDAAYNEQFF. CDR3 DNA sequence: TGTACCAGCAGCGACGCGGCCTACAATGAGCAGTTCTTC. Based on the CDR3 plus reference TRBV7-9 and TRBJ2-1, the full variable domain is DTGVSQNPRHKITKRGQNVTFRCDPISEHNRLYWYRQTLGQGPEFLTYFQNEAQLEKSRLLSDRFSAERPKGSFSTLEIQRTEQGDSAMYLCTSSDAAYNEQFFGPGTRLTVL.

The V and J genes are TRBV27 and TRBJ2-7; weak D call: TRBD1 (5 bases). Trimming took 2 bases from V and 2 from J, leaving 16 bases between them. The CDR3 sequence is 16 residues long. CDR1 is MNHEY, CDR2 SMNVEV, per germline (reference sequence). This CDR3 reads CASSLGADRPPYEQYF. CDR3 coding DNA: TGTGCCAGCAGTTTAGGAGCTGACAGACCGCCCTACGAGCAGTACTTC.

In this sample, this clonotype turned up once. This chain uses TRBV5-1 with TRBJ2-3, with 13 bases aligning to TRBD2. This CDR3 is built from 15 residues. V trimming: 0 bases; J trimming: 6 bases; junction bases outside the gene matches: 1. The germline gives CDR1 SGHRS, CDR2 YFSETQ. The CDR3 spells CASSLGTSGSDTQYF. The CDR3 DNA reads TGCGCCAGCAGCTTGGGGACTAGCGGGAGTGATACGCAGTATTTT.

The chain links TRBV20-1 to TRBJ2-1; a weak D match, TRBD2 (6 bases). This CDR3 contains 13 residues. V lost 3 bases, J lost 4 bases, and 10 bases lay in between. The V gene's germline CDR1 is DFQATT and CDR2 SNEGSKA (reference sequence). CDR3 residues: CSASGSRYNEQFF. In DNA form, the CDR3 reads TGCAGTGCTAGCGGGAGTAGGTACAATGAGCAGTTCTTC.

This clonotype was seen many times. V usage is TRBV29-1 and J usage is TRBJ2-5; 11 bases are shared with TRBD1. The CDR3 covers 17 residues. V shed 3 bases, J shed 1 base, and the junction held 10 bases outside the gene matches. The V gene's germline CDR1 is SQVTM and CDR2 ANQGSEA. CDR3 amino acids: CSVDGLRGTGGQETQYF. CDR3 nucleotides: TGCAGCGTTGACGGTTTGCGAGGGACAGGGGGCCAAGAGACCCAGTACTTC.

In the case of this clonotype: This may stem from a read error, because a much larger clone lies one nucleotide away. CDR3 bases: TGTGCCAGCAGTTGCTCGATAGAGTACAATGAGCAGTTCTTC. It codes for CASSCSIEYNEQFF. J is TRBJ2-1 and V is TRBV6-7; D is uncertain. TRBV6-7 is filed as an ORF, its function uncertain. The CDR3 loop spans 14 amino acids. Trimming shortened V by 4 bases and J by 4 bases, and 11 bases separated the two germline ends.